These 24 T cell receptor beta chains were sequenced from one sample in a study of shared clonotypes between healthy human individuals. Using immunoSEQ multiplex PCR, the repertoire was profiled, and TCRdb retains in-frame clones only, with some absent. The sample carries about 680,000 clones, roughly 72% recorded once. Sequencing was done on a sample of memory CD4+ T cells sorted from blood. Subset denoted: CD45RA-negative fraction. These receptors were collected from a woman aged 25 to 39 in good health.

This clone was found once. The rearrangement joins TRBV6-1 to TRBJ2-3; 10 nucleotides match TRBD2. The V segment lost 5 bases and the J segment 4 bases; nucleotides outside the gene matches: 6. From germline, CDR1 is MNHNS and CDR2 SASEGT. The CDR3 loop spans 15 amino acids. The CDR3 nucleotides are TGTGCCAGCAGTCCTAGCGGGAGAGGGGCAGATACGCAGTATTTT. Its protein product is CASSPSGRGADTQYF.

The chain couples TRBV7-9 to TRBJ2-5, with 7 bases matching TRBD1. The CDR3 length is 13 residues. CDR1 SEHNR and CDR2 FQNEAQ come from the germline V gene (reference sequence). V gave up 5 bases and J gave up 5 bases; unmatched junction bases: 5. CDR3 sequence reads: CASSHRGTETQYF. The CDR3 DNA reads as TGTGCCAGCAGCCACAGGGGAACGGAGACCCAGTACTTC.

This chain uses TRBV2 with TRBJ1-5; 9 bases align to TRBD1. The germline CDR1 and CDR2 sequences are SNHLY and FYNNEI. The ends lost 6 bases at V and 9 bases at J; junction bases unmatched: 6. This CDR3 has 13 amino acids. The CDR3 reads CASRGTGFGPQHF. CDR3 in DNA: TGTGCCAGCAGGGGGACAGGGTTTGGGCCCCAGCATTTT. Variable domain in full (rest from reference TRBV2 and TRBJ1-5): EPEVTQTPSHQVTQMGQEVILRCVPISNHLYFYWYRQILGQKVEFLVSFYNNEISEKSEIFDDQFSVERPDGSNFTLKIRSTKLEDSAMYFCASRGTGFGPQHFGDGTRLSIL.

The rearrangement joins TRBV18 to TRBJ2-5; D perhaps matches TRBD2 (5 bases). V was cut by 1 base and J by 3 bases, with 12 bases left in between. The CDR3 is 15 amino acids. Germline CDR1 and CDR2: KGHSH and LQKENI. CDR3 sequence reads: CASSPLLAGKETQYF. CDR3 DNA sequence: TGTGCCAGCTCACCACTTCTAGCCGGGAAAGAGACCCAGTACTTC.

The gene calls are TRBV11-2 and TRBJ2-2; 7 nucleotides line up with TRBD2. The length of the CDR3 is 13 residues. Germline CDR1 reads SGHAT; CDR2 reads FQNNGV. V shed 1 base, J shed 7 bases, and the junction held 0 bases outside the gene matches. CDR3 region: CASSLAGGGELFF. DNA of the CDR3: TGTGCCAGCAGCTTAGCGGGGGGCGGGGAGCTGTTTTTT.

This clone has a count of ten or more. This CDR3 is also generated by other DNA sequences in the sample. The V call is TRBV30, the J call TRBJ1-3; D is possibly TRBD1 (6 bases). V was clipped by 3 bases and J by 0 bases, with 9 bases between them. The CDR3 contains 14 residues. Germline CDR1 reads GTSNPN; CDR2 reads SVGIG (reference sequence). The chain's CDR3 is CAWSRGGSGNTIYF. The CDR3, as DNA: TGTGCCTGGAGCCGAGGGGGCTCTGGAAACACCATATATTTT.

The chain uses TRBV7-2 and TRBJ2-7; the D is unclear. The V end was cut by 2 bases, the J end by 0 bases, with 8 bases between. CDR1 and CDR2 from the germline V gene are SGHTA and FQGNSA. CDR3 size: 14 residues. The CDR3 sequence: CASSLSRPSYEQYF. CDR3 sequence (DNA): TGTGCCAGCAGCTTATCGCGGCCCTCCTACGAGCAGTACTTC.

The gene calls are TRBV7-9 and TRBJ1-2, with D unclear. The germline V gene has CDR1 SEHNR and CDR2 FQNEAQ (reference sequence). V lost 7 bases and J 6 bases, leaving 24 bases between the germline ends. CDR3 length: 16 residues. The DNA for the CDR3 is TGTGCCAGCACCCTAGCCCCGTCTGGGCGCGGGCATGGCTACACCTTC. This encodes CASTLAPSGRGHGYTF.

The sample holds a few counts of this clone. The CDR3 protein is CASSEGLAGTGELFF. CDR3 in DNA: TGTGCCAGCAGTGAAGGACTAGCGGGCACCGGGGAGCTGTTTTTT. The chain couples TRBV6-1 to TRBJ2-2; 10 nucleotides line up with TRBD2. Germline V gene data show CDR1 as MNHNS and CDR2 as SASEGT. Germline trimming cut 1 base from V and 4 bases from J; bases unmatched to any gene: 0. The length of the CDR3 is 15 residues.

This clone was detected ten times or more. The rearrangement joins TRBV11-2 to TRBJ2-7; D not resolved. With 0 bases removed from V and 7 bases from J, the gap between germline ends came to 16 bases. The CDR3 is 15 amino acids. Germline V CDR1 and CDR2: SGHAT, FQNNGV. CDR3 loop: CASSLDRAEMREQYF. The CDR3 DNA is TGTGCCAGCAGCTTAGATAGGGCCGAGATGAGGGAGCAGTACTTC.

The gene calls are TRBV7-2 and TRBJ2-2, with TRBD1 matching over 10 bases. Germline V gene sequence: CDR1 SGHTA, CDR2 FQGNSA. The CDR3 has 14 amino acids. The trim removed 6 bases at V and 6 bases at J, leaving 4 bases unmatched. CDR3 DNA: TGTGCCAGCAGGCCGACAGGGGGCTCCGGGGAGCTGTTTTTT. Translating it yields CASRPTGGSGELFF.

This clone was seen more than once but under ten times. The genes are TRBV2 and TRBJ1-5; a weak D match, TRBD1 (5 bases). The germline CDR1 and CDR2 sequences are SNHLY and FYNNEI. The V end was cut by 3 bases, the J end by 7 bases, with 13 bases between. This CDR3 is built from 14 residues. The CDR3 coding sequence is TGTGCCAGCAGTGATCAGGGAGGGTACCAGCCCCAGCATTTT. It translates to CASSDQGGYQPQHF.

The chain recombines TRBV30 with TRBJ1-5, with 8 bases fitting TRBD1. With V trimmed by 5 bases and J by 5 bases, 5 bases remained unmatched. The CDR3 is 13 amino acids. Germline V gene data show CDR1 as GTSNPN and CDR2 as SVGIG (reference sequence). The CDR3 region is CAWAGTGDQPQHF. The CDR3 DNA follows: TGTGCCTGGGCAGGGACAGGCGATCAGCCCCAGCATTTT. The variable domain in full, with the rest retrieved from reference TRBV30 and TRBJ1-5, is SQTIHQWPATLVQPVGSPLSLECTVEGTSNPNLYWYRQAAGRGLQLLFYSVGIGQISSEVPQNLSASRPQDRQFILSSKKLLLSDSGFYLCAWAGTGDQPQHFGDGTRLSIL.

The rearrangement uses TRBV6-1 and TRBJ1-5; D is perhaps TRBD1 (5 bases). The ends were cut back, 4 bases at V and 4 bases at J, with 8 bases in the middle. This CDR3 spans 13 amino acids. The germline V gene has CDR1 MNHNS and CDR2 SASEGT. CDR3 loop: CASSAGVNQPQHF. CDR3 DNA sequence: TGTGCCAGCAGTGCGGGGGTTAATCAGCCCCAGCATTTT.

The J gene is TRBJ1-3, the V gene TRBV7-2; D unclear. The germline V gene encodes CDR1 SGHTA and CDR2 FQGNSA. This CDR3 region has 14 residues. Trimming left V 1 base short and J 1 base short, with 5 bases between. The CDR3 sequence is CASSLGMSGNTIYF. The DNA for the CDR3 is TGTGCCAGCAGCTTAGGGATGTCTGGAAACACCATATATTTT.

The V and J genes are TRBV11-2 and TRBJ2-1, with D possibly being TRBD1 (6 bases). The V end was cut by 1 base, the J end by 3 bases, with 13 bases between. The CDR3 length is 16 residues. CDR1 is SGHAT and CDR2 is FQNNGV in the germline V gene. CDR3 sequence: CASSLGTRGSYNEQFF. CDR3 sequence (DNA): TGTGCCAGCAGCTTAGGGACAAGGGGGAGCTACAATGAGCAGTTCTTC.

The chain is built from TRBV28 and TRBJ2-7; 7 bases fit TRBD1. This CDR3 has 16 residues. V was clipped by 2 bases and J by 0 bases; unmatched bases: 7. From germline, CDR1 is MDHEN and CDR2 SYDVKM. CDR3 in DNA: TGTGCCAGCAGTTTACCTGGACAGGTCCTCTCCTACGAGCAGTACTTC. It translates to CASSLPGQVLSYEQYF.

The J gene is TRBJ2-1, the V gene TRBV18, with D tentatively TRBD1 or TRBD2 (5 bases each). Deletions cut 4 bases from V and 8 bases from J, with 15 bases between. This CDR3 is 14 amino acids long. CDR1 and CDR2 (germline): KGHSH, LQKENI. In nucleotides, the CDR3 is TGTGCCAGCTCACGGGACGCAAACGGTTATGAGCAGTTCTTC. It translates to CASSRDANGYEQFF.

The chain joins TRBV18 to TRBJ2-7; no clear D gene. CDR1 and CDR2 (germline): KGHSH, LQKENI. Trimming took off 6 bases at V and 6 bases at J, with 12 bases between the two ends. This CDR3 is 12 amino acids long. The CDR3 region has the DNA TGTGCCAGCTCTCAAATCGGTGGCGAGCAGTACTTC. Its protein is CASSQIGGEQYF.

In the case of this clone: The sample has other DNA sequences that encode this CDR3 too. The V call is TRBV7-6, the J call TRBJ2-5; D gene unclear. CDR1 SGHVS and CDR2 FNYEAQ come from the germline V gene. Deletions cut 4 bases from V and 1 base from J, with 4 bases between. The CDR3 length is 12 residues. CDR3 in amino acids: CASSYPQETQYF. CDR3 coding DNA: TGTGCCAGCAGCTACCCCCAAGAGACCCAGTACTTC.

This clone was found a few times. Other DNA sequences of this sample code for an identical CDR3. The CDR3 DNA follows: TGCGCCAGCAGCGGCACCGGGGAGCTGTTTTTT. This translates into CASSGTGELFF. The chain combines TRBV5-1 with TRBJ2-2; D ambiguous. Germline lookup yields CDR1 SGHRS and CDR2 YFSETQ. This CDR3 has 11 residues. V was pared by 4 bases and J by 4 bases, with 2 bases between.

The chain employs TRBV5-4 and TRBJ2-7; perhaps D is TRBD1 or TRBD2 (7 bases each). The CDR3 has 15 residues. Trimming stripped 4 bases from V and 0 bases from J, with 14 bases between. The germline V gene encodes CDR1 SGHNT and CDR2 YYREEE (reference sequence). The DNA for the CDR3 is TGTGCCAGCAGCCAAGGGGGCGGGAGCTCCTACGAGCAGTACTTC. Encoded protein: CASSQGGGSSYEQYF.

This sequence joins TRBV7-6 and TRBJ1-2; D is perhaps TRBD1 (6 bases). The CDR3 runs 13 residues. Germline CDR1 SGHVS, CDR2 FNYEAQ. V lost 1 base and J 6 bases, leaving 9 bases between the germline ends. DNA for the CDR3: TGTGCCAGCAGCTTAGGGTCAGGGGATGGCTACACCTTC. It encodes CASSLGSGDGYTF.

The chain is built from TRBV29-1 and TRBJ1-4; D ambiguous. The CDR3 is 11 amino acids. Germline assignment: CDR1 SQVTM and CDR2 ANQGSEA. Trimming left V 4 bases short and J 8 bases short, with 8 bases between. The DNA of the CDR3 is TGCAGCGTTGCCTCACGGGAAAAACTGTTTTTT. This encodes CSVASREKLFF.